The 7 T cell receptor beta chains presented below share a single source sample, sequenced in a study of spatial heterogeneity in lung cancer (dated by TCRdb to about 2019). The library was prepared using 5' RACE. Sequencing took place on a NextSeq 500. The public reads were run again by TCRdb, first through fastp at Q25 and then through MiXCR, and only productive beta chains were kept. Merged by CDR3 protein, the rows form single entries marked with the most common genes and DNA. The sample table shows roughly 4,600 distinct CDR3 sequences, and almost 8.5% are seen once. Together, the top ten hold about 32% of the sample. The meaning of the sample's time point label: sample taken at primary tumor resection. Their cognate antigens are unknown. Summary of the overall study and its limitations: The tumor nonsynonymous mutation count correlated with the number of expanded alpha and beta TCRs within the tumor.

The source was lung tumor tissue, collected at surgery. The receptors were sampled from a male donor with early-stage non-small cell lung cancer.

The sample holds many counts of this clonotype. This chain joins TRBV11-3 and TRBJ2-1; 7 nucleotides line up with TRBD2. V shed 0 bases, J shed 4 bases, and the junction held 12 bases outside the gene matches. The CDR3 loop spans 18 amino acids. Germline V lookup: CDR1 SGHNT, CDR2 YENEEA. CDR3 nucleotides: TGTGCCAGCAGCTTAGATGGGCCTACCCGGGACTATTACAATGAGCAGTTCTTC. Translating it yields CASSLDGPTRDYYNEQFF. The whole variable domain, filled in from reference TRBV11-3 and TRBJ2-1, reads EAGVVQSPRYKIIEKKQPVAFWCNPISGHNTLYWYLQNLGQGPELLIRYENEEAVDDSQLPKDRFSAERLKGVDSTLKIQPAELGDSAVYLCASSLDGPTRDYYNEQFFGPGTRLTVL.

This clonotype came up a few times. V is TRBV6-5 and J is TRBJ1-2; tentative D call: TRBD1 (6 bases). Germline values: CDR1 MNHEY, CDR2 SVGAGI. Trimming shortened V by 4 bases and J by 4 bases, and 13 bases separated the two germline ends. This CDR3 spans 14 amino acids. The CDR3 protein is CASSSPTGSYGYTF. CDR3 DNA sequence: TGTGCCAGCAGTTCTCCGACAGGCAGCTATGGCTACACCTTC.

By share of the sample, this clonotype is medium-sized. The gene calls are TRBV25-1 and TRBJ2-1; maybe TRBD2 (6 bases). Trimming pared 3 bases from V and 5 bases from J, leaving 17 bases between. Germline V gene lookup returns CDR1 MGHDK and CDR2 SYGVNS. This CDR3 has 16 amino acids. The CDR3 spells CASSDTGLPQDNEQFF. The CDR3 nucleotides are TGTGCCAGCAGTGATACGGGACTGCCTCAGGACAATGAGCAGTTCTTC.

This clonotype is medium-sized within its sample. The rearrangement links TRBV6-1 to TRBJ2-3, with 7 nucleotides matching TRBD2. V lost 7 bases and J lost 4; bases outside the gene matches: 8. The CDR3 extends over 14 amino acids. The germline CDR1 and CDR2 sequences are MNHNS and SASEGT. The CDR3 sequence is CASKRGLQADTQYF. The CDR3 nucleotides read TGTGCCAGCAAGCGGGGACTGCAGGCAGATACGCAGTATTTT.

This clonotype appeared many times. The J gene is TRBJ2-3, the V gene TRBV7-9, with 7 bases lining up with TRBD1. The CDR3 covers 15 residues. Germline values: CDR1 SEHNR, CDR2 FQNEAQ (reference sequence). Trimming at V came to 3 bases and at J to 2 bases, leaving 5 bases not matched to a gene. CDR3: CASSLGDSLTDTQYF. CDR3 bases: TGTGCCAGCAGCTTGGGGGACAGTCTCACAGATACGCAGTATTTT.

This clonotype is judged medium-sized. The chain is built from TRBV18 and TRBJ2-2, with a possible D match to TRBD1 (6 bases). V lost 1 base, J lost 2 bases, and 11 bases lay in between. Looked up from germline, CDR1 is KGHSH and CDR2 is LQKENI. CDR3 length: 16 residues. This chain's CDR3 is CASSPLTGTNTGELFF. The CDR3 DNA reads TGTGCCAGCTCACCACTTACAGGGACCAACACCGGGGAGCTGTTTTTT.

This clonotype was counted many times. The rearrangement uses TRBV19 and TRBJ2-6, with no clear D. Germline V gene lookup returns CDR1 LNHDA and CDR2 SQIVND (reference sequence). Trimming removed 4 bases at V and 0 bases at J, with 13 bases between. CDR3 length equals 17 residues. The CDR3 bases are TGTGCCAGTAGTACACCCCAGCATTCCTCTGGGGCCAACGTCCTGACTTTC. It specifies CASSTPQHSSGANVLTF.